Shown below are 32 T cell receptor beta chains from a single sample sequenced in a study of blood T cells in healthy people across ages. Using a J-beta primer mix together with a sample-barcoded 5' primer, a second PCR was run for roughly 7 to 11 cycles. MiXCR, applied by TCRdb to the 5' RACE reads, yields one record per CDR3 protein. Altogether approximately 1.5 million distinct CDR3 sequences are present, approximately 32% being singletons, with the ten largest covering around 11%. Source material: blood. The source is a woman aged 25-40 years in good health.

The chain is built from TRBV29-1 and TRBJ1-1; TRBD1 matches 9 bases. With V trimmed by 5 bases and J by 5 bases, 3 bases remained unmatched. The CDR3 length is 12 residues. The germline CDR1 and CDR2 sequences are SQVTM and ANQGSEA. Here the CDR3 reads CSVNRGRTEAFF. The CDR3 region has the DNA TGCAGCGTTAACAGGGGGCGGACTGAAGCTTTCTTT. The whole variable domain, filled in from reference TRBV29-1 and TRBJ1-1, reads SAVISQKPSRDICQRGTSLTIQCQVDSQVTMMFWYRQQPGQSLTLIATANQGSEATYESGFVIDKFPISRPNLTFSTLTVSNMSPEDSSIYLCSVNRGRTEAFFGQGTRLTVV.

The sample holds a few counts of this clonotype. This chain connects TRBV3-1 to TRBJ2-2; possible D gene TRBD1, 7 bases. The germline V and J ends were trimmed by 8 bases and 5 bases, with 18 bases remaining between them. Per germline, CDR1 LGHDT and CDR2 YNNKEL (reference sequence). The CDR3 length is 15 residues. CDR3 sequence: CASPGGSRVTGELFF. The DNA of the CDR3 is TGTGCCAGCCCAGGGGGGTCGAGAGTTACCGGGGAGCTGTTTTTT. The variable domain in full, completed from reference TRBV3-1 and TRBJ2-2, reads DTAVSQTPKYLVTQMGNDKSIKCEQNLGHDTMYWYKQDSKKFLKIMFSYNNKELIINETVPNRFSPKSPDKAHLNLHINSLELGDSAVYFCASPGGSRVTGELFFGEGSRLTVL.

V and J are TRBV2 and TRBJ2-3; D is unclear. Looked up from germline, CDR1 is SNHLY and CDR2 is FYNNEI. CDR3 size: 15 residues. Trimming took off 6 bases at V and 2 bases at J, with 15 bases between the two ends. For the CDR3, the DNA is TGTGCCAGCAGGACTCCCCAGGATCCCACAGATACGCAGTATTTT. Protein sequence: CASRTPQDPTDTQYF.

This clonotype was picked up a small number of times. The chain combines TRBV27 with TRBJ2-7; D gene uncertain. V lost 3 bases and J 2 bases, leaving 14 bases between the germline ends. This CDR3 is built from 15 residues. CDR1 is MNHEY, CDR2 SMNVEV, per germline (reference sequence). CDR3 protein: CASSFGTTGTYEQYF. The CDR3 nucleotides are TGTGCCAGCAGTTTCGGTACCACTGGGACCTACGAGCAGTACTTC.

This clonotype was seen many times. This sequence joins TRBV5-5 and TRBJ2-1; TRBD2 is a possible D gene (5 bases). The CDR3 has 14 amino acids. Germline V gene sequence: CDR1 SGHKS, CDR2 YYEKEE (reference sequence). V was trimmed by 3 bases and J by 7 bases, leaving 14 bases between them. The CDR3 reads CASSYREILNEQFF. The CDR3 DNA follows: TGTGCCAGCAGCTATAGGGAGATATTGAATGAGCAGTTCTTC.

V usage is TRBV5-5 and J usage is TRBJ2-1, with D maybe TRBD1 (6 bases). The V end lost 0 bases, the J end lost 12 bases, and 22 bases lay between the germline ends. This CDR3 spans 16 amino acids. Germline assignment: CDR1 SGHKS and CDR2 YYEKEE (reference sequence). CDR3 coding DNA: TGTGCCAGCAGCTTGGGTCCGGACAGCTCCCCCGTTGGGCAGTTCTTC. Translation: CASSLGPDSSPVGQFF. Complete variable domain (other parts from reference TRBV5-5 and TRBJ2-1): DAGVTQSPTHLIKTRGQQVTLRCSPISGHKSVSWYQQVLGQGPQFIFQYYEKEERGRGNFPDRFSARQFPNYSSELNVNALLLGDSALYLCASSLGPDSSPVGQFFGPGTRLTVL.

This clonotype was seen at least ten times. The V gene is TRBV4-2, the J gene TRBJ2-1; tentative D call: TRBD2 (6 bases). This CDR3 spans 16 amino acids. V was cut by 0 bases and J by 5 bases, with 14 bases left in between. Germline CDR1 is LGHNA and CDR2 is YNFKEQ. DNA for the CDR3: TGTGCCAGCAGCCAAGAACCACGGGGGTTGAACAATGAGCAGTTCTTC. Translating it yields CASSQEPRGLNNEQFF.

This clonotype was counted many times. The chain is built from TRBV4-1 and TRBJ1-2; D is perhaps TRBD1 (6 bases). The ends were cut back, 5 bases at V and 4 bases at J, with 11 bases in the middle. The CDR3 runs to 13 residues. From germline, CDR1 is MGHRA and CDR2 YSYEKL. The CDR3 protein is CASSSDRLYGYTF. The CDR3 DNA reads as TGCGCCAGCAGCAGTGACAGGCTCTATGGCTACACCTTC.

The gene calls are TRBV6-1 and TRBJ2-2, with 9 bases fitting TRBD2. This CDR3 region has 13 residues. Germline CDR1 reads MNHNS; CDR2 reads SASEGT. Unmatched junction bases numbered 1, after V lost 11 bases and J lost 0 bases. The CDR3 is CAVAGANTGELFF. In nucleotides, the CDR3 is TGTGCCGTAGCGGGAGCGAACACCGGGGAGCTGTTTTTT.

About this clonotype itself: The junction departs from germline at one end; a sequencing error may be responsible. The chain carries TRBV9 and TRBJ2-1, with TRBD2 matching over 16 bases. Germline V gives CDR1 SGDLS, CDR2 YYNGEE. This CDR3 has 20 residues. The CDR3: CASGVVGGTSGRERDNEQFF. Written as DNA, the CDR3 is TGTGCCAGCGGCGTAGTCGGGGGGACTAGCGGGAGGGAAAGGGACAATGAGCAGTTTTTC.

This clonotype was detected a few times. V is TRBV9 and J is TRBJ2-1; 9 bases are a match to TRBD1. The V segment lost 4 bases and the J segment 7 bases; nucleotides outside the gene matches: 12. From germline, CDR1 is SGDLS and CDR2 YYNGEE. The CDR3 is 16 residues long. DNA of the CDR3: TGTGCCAGCAGCCCGCCCGGGACAGGGCTTGGGAATGAGCAGTTCTTC. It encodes CASSPPGTGLGNEQFF. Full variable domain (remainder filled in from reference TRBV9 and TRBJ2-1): DSGVTQTPKHLITATGQRVTLRCSPRSGDLSVYWYQQSLDQGLQFLIQYYNGEERAKGNILERFSAQQFPDLHSELNLSSLELGDSALYFCASSPPGTGLGNEQFFGPGTRLTVL.

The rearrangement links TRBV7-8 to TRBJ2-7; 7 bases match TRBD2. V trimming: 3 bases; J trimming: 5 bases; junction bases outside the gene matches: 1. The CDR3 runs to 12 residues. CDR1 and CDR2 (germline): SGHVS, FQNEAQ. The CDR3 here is CASSFTSDEQYF. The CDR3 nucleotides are TGTGCCAGCAGCTTTACTAGCGACGAGCAGTACTTC.

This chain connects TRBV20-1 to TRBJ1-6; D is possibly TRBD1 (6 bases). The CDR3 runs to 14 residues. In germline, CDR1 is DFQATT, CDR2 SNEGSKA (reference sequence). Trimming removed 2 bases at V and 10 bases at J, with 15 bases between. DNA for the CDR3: TGCAGTGCTAGATGGGCAGGGGAAACCTCACCCCTCCACTTT. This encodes CSARWAGETSPLHF.

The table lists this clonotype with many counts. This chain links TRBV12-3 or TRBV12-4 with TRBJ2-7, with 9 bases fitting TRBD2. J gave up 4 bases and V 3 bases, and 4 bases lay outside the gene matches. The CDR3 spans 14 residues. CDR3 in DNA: TGTGCCAGCAGTTTCGGTAGCGGGAGTTACGAGCAGTACTTC. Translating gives CASSFGSGSYEQYF.

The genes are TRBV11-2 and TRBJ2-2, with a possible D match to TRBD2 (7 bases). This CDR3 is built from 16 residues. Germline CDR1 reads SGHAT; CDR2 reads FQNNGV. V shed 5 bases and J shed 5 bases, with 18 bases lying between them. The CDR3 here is CASSPLGAGGTGELFF. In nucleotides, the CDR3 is TGTGCCAGCAGCCCTCTGGGGGCCGGGGGGACCGGGGAGCTGTTTTTT.

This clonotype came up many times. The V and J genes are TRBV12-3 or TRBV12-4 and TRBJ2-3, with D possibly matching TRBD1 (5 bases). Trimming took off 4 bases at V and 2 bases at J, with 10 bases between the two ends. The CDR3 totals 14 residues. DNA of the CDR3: TGTGCCAGCAGTTGGGGCATAGCCACAGATACGCAGTATTTT. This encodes CASSWGIATDTQYF.

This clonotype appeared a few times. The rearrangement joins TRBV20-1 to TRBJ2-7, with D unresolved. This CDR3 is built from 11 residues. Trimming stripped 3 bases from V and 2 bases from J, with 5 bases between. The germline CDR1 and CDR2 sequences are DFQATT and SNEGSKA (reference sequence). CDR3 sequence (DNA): TGCAGTGCTAGTCTAACCTACGAGCAGTACTTC. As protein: CSASLTYEQYF.

The CDR3 loop reads CAWNGPRQLYEQYF. CDR3 nucleotides: TGTGCCTGGAATGGACCGAGACAGTTATACGAGCAGTACTTC. This sequence joins TRBV30 and TRBJ2-7, with D possibly TRBD1 on 5 matching bases. In germline, CDR1 is GTSNPN, CDR2 SVGIG (reference sequence). This CDR3 has 14 amino acids. V shed 4 bases and J shed 4 bases, with 17 bases lying between them.

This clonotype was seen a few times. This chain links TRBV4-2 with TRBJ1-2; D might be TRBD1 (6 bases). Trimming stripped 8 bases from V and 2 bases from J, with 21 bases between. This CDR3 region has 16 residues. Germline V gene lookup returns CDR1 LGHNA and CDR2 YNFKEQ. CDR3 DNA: TGTGCCAGCGAGGATAGTCCCGGGACAAGCAACTATGGCTACACCTTC. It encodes CASEDSPGTSNYGYTF.

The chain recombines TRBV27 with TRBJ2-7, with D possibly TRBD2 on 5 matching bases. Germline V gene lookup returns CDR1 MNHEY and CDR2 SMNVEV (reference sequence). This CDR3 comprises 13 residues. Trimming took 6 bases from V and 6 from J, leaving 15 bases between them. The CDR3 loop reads CASSQRFRGEQYF. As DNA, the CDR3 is TGTGCCAGCAGCCAGAGGTTCCGGGGCGAGCAGTACTTC.

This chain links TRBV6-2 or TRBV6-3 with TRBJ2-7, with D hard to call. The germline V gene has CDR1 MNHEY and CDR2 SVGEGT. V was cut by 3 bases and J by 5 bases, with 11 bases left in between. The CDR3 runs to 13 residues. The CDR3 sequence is CASSYWDGDEQYF. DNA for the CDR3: TGTGCCAGCAGTTATTGGGATGGGGACGAGCAGTACTTC.

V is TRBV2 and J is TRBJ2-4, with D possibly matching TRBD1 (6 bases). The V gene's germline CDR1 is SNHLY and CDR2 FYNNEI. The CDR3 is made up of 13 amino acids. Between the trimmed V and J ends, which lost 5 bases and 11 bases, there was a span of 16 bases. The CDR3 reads CASSPNSGVLQYF. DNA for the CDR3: TGTGCCAGCAGTCCCAATTCAGGGGTGCTTCAGTACTTC.

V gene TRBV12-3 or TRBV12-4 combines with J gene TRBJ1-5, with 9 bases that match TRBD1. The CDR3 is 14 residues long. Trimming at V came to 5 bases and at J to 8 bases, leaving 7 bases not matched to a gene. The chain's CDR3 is CASSTQGAVEPQHF. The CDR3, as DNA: TGTGCCAGCAGTACACAGGGGGCTGTTGAGCCCCAGCATTTT.

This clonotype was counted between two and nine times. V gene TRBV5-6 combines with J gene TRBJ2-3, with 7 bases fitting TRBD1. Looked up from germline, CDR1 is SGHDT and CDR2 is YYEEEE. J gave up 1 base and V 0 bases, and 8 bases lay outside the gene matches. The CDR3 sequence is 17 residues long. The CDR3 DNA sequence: TGTGCCAGCAGCTTGGCCGTGGACAGGCTGGGCACAGATACGCAGTATTTT. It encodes CASSLAVDRLGTDTQYF.

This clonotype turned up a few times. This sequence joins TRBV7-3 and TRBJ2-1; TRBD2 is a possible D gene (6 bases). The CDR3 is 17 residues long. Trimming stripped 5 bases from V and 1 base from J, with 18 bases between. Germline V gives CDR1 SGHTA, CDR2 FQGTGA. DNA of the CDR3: TGTGCCAGCAGCGTACAAGGGACTCCACAATCCTACAATGAGCAGTTCTTC. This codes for CASSVQGTPQSYNEQFF.

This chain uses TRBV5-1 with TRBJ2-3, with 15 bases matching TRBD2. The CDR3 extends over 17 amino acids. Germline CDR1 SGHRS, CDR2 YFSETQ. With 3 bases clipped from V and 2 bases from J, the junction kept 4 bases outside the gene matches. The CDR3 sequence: CASSWGTSGRNTDTQYF. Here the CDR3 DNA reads TGCGCCAGCAGCTGGGGGACTAGCGGGAGGAACACAGATACGCAGTATTTT.

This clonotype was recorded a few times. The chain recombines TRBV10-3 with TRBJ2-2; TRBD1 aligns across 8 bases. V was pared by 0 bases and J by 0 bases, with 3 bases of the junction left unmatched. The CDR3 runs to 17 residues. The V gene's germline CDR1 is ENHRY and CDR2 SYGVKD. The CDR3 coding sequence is TGTGCCATCAGTGAGTCGACAGGGGCAGCGAACACCGGGGAGCTGTTTTTT. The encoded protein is CAISESTGAANTGELFF.

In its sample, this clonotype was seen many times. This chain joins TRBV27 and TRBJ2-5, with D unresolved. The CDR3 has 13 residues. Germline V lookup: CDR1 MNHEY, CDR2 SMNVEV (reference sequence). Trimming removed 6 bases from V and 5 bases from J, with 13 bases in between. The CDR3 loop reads CASSPRIIETQYF. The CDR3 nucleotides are TGTGCCAGCAGCCCTCGAATAATCGAGACCCAGTACTTC.

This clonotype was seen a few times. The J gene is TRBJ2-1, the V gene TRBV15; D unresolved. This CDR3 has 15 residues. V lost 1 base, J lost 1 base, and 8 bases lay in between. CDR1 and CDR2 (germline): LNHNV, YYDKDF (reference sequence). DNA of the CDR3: TGTGCCACCAGCAGAGCCGGCTCTTCCTACAATGAGCAGTTCTTC. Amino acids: CATSRAGSSYNEQFF. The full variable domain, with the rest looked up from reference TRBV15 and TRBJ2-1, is DAMVIQNPRYQVTQFGKPVTLSCSQTLNHNVMYWYQQKSSQAPKLLFHYYDKDFNNEADTPDNFQSRRPNTSFCFLDIRSPGLGDTAMYLCATSRAGSSYNEQFFGPGTRLTVL.

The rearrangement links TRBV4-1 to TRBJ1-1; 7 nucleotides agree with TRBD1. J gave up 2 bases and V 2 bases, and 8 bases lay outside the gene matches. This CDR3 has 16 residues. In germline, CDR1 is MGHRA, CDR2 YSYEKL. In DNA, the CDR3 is TGCGCCAGCAGCCAACCATGGGGACAGCGAAACACTGAAGCTTTCTTT. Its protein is CASSQPWGQRNTEAFF.

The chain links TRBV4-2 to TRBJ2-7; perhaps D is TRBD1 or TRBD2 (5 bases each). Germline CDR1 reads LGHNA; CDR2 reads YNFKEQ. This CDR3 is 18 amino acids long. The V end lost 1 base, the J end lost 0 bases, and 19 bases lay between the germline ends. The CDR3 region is CASSQGGAGTFSSYEQYF. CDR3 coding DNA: TGTGCCAGCAGCCAAGGCGGAGCCGGGACCTTTAGCTCCTACGAGCAGTACTTC.

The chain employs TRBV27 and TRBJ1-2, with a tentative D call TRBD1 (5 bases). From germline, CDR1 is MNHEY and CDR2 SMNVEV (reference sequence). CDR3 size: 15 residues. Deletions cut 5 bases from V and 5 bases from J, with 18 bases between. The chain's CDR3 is CASSALGTQGYGYTF. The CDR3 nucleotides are TGTGCCAGCAGTGCCTTGGGGACCCAAGGGTATGGCTACACCTTC.